This T cell receptor (beta chain) was identified during a study of brain T cells in children with intractable seizures. Regarding the study as a whole: HCMV serostatus was not known, and viral specificity came from CDR3 similarity only. Pre- and post-surgery blood differed in depth, so pre-surgery absences may be undersampling.

CDR1 and CDR2 (germline): SGHNT, YENEEA. Losses at the gene ends were 5 bases for V and 4 bases for J; bases not matched to a gene: 12. The CDR3 length is 17 residues. Surgery cases with the highest brain T cell transcript signatures were chosen for sequencing. The protocol was immunoSEQ multiplex PCR, while the TCRdb copy is restricted to in-frame clones and leaves out a portion. In the table there are fewer than 85,000 clones, 85% to 95% of which are singletons. In its sample, this clone was seen once. Its target is not known. This material consisted of peripheral blood, taken at surgery. This rearrangement joins TRBV11-3 to TRBJ2-1; 9 bases map to TRBD2. This clonotype was sampled from a boy less than two years old with tuberous sclerosis and intractable seizures. For the CDR3, the DNA is TGTGCCAGCAGCCCGAGTTGGCGGGAGGGCCTTTACAATGAGCAGTTCTTC. Amino acid sequence: CASSPSWREGLYNEQFF.